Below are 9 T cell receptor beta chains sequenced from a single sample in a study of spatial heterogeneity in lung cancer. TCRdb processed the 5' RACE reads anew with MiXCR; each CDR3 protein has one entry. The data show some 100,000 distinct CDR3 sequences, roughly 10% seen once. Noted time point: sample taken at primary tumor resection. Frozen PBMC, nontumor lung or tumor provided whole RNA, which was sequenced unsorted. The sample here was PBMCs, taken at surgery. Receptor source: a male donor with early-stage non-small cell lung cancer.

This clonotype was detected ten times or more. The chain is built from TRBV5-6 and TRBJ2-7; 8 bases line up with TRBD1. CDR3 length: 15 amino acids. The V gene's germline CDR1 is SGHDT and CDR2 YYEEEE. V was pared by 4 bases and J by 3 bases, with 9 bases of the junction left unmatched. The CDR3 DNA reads TGTGCCAGCAGCATCCCGGGACAGGAGGACTACGAGCAGTACTTC. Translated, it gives CASSIPGQEDYEQYF.

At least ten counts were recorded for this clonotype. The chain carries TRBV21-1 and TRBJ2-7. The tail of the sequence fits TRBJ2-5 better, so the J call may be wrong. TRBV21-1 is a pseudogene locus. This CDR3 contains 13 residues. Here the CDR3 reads CASSSEPVRTQYF. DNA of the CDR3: TGTGCCAGCAGCTCGGAGCCAGTGAGGACCCAGTACTTC.

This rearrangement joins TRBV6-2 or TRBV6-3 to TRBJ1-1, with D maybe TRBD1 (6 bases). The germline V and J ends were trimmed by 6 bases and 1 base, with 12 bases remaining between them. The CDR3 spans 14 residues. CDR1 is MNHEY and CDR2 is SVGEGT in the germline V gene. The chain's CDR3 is CASRPGQPNTEAFF. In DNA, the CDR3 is TGTGCCAGCAGACCCGGACAGCCGAACACTGAAGCTTTCTTT.

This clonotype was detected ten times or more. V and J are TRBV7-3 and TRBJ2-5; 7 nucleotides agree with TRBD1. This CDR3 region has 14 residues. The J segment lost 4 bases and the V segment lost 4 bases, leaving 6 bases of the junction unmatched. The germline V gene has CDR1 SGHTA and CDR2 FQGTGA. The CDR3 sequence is CASSSSRQGETQYF. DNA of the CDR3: TGTGCCAGCAGCTCCTCGAGACAGGGAGAGACCCAGTACTTC.

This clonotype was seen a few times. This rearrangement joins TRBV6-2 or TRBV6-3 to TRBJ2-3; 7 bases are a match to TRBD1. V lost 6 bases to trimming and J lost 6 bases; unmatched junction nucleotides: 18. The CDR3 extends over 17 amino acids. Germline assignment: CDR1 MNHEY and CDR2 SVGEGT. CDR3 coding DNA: TGTGCCAGCAGCCTGACAGGGCTTAGCCCGAGGGTGGATACGCAGTATTTT. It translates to CASSLTGLSPRVDTQYF.

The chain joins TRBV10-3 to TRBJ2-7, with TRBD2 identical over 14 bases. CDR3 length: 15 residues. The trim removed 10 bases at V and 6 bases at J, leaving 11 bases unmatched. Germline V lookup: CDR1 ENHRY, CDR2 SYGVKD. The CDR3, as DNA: TGTGCCACCGCGGGGACTAGCGGGAGCAATGGCGAGCAGTACTTC. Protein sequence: CATAGTSGSNGEQYF.

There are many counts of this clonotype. The CDR3 loop is CASSQDFSDLGNTEAFF. Here the CDR3 DNA reads TGTGCCAGCAGCCAAGATTTTTCGGACCTGGGAAACACTGAAGCTTTCTTT. The V gene is TRBV3-1, the J gene TRBJ1-1; no definite D call. Germline-derived CDR1 and CDR2 are LGHDT and YNNKEL (reference sequence). V lost 0 bases, J lost 2 bases, and 16 bases lay in between. This CDR3 contains 17 residues.

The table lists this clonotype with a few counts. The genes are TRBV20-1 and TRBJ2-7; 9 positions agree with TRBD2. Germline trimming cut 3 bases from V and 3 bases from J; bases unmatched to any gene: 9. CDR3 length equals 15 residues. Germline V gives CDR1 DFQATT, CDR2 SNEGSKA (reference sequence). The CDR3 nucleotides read TGCAGTGCTAGCGAAGGGACTAGCACTTACTACGAGCAGTACTTC. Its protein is CSASEGTSTYYEQYF.

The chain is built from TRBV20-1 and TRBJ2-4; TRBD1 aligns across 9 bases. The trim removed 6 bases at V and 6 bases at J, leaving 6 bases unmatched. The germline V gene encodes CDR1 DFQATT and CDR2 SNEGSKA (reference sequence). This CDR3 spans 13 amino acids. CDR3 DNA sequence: TGCAGTGCCCAGGGACAGGGCGGAAACATTCAGTACTTC. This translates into CSAQGQGGNIQYF.